This T cell receptor (beta chain) derives from a study of blood T cell repertoires in COVID-19. Overall study context: Collection of acute and convalescent COVID-19 samples took place in the United States, Italy and Spain. Sample material is recorded as cDNA or gDNA derived from T cells, B-cell-depleted T cells, or PBMCs.

Trimming removed 5 bases at V and 8 bases at J, with 7 bases between. Per the germline V gene, CDR1 is SGHTA and CDR2 is FQGNSA. The CDR3 contains 11 residues. Original processing methods: Reference gene primers were amplified, and this amplification served to estimate nucleated cell counts. Measured with immunoSEQ multiplex PCR; TCRdb has only the in-frame clones, and not every one. The V and J calls and clone size are taken from that table; D and trimming were inferred from the DNA. The sample holds 400,000 to 550,000 clones, around 89% seen once. Sequenced: peripheral blood. The source of this sequence is a woman aged 25 to 39 with acute or convalescent COVID-19. The chain links TRBV7-2 to TRBJ2-1; D gene unclear. CDR3 bases: TGTGCCAGCAGCCCCCCCTATGAGCAGTTCTTC. It codes for CASSPPYEQFF.